The 10 T cell receptor beta chains presented below share a single source sample, sequenced in a study of T cell clonality in common variable immunodeficiency. Notes on the study in general: Reportedly, TCR beta sequences from common variable immunodeficiency showed fewer deletions and N-nucleotide insertions.

The repertoire was sequenced with immunoSEQ multiplex PCR; TCRdb's copy has only in-frame clones and lacks some. The sample yields 15,000 to 20,000 clones, without any singletons. For these TCRs, the target antigens are not known. The sequencing sample was made of peripheral blood mononuclear cells. The receptors originated from a human donor with common variable immunodeficiency.

In this sample, this clone turned up many times. Sequencing ends 3 residues short of the CDR3 end; the germline J gene provides the rest. The chain joins TRBV7-2 to TRBJ1-1, with D maybe TRBD1 (6 bases). The CDR3 spans 14 residues. V was pared by 10 bases and J by 2 bases, with 17 bases between. Germline V gene data show CDR1 as SGHTA and CDR2 as FQGNSA. The covered CDR3 bases are TGTGCCACCCGATGGGCAGGGGCAAACACTGAA. It specifies CATRWAGANTE. The whole CDR3 sequence is CATRWAGANTEAFF. Drawing the rest from reference TRBV7-2 and TRBJ1-1, the complete variable domain is GAGVSQSPSNKVTEKGKDVELRCDPISGHTALYWYRQSLGQGLEFLIYFQGNSAPDKSGLPSDRFSAERTGGSVSTLTIQRTQQEDSAVYLCATRWAGANTEAFFGQGTRLTVV.

This clone was seen a few times. The read falls 3 residues short of the CDR3 end, and the missing part is taken from the germline J gene. The sample has other DNA sequences that encode this CDR3 too. This chain connects TRBV7-2 to TRBJ2-7; D is possibly TRBD1 (6 bases). Looked up from germline, CDR1 is SGHTA and CDR2 is FQGNSA. This CDR3 contains 14 residues. V was trimmed by 5 bases and J by 2 bases, leaving 13 bases between them. The covered CDR3 bases are TGTGCCAGCAGCATCGGACAGCCTGCCTACGAG. Its translation is CASSIGQPAYE. The entire CDR3 sequence reads CASSIGQPAYEQYF.

A few counts support this clone. The covered CDR3 bases are TGTGCCAGCAGCCACCGGACAGAAAACACTGAA. It specifies CASSHRTENTE. The complete CDR3 reads CASSHRTENTEAFF. The rearrangement uses TRBV7-2 and TRBJ1-1, with D tentatively TRBD1 (6 bases). Read sequence stops 3 residues before the CDR3 end, and the germline J gene provides the missing end. The germline V gene encodes CDR1 SGHTA and CDR2 FQGNSA. Trimming pared 5 bases from V and 2 bases from J, leaving 12 bases between. There are 14 residues in the CDR3.

Within the sample, this clone is medium-sized (0.01 to 0.1%). The read ends 3 residues shy of where the CDR3 ends; the end is completed using the germline J gene. V gene TRBV20-1 combines with J gene TRBJ1-5, with D unresolved. Germline V CDR1 and CDR2: DFQATT, SNEGSKA (reference sequence). The CDR3 is made up of 14 amino acids. The ends were cut back, 3 bases at V and 0 bases at J, with 9 bases in the middle. CDR3 sequence: CSASPRNSNQPQHF. The covered CDR3 bases are TGCAGTGCTAGTCCCAGAAATAGCAATCAGCCC.

This clone has more than one count but fewer than ten. Sequencing ends 3 residues short of the CDR3 end; the germline J gene provides the rest. The chain recombines TRBV6-2 or TRBV6-3 with TRBJ2-5; D might be TRBD2 (5 bases). This CDR3 contains 16 residues. Trimming shortened V by 4 bases and J by 1 base, and 16 bases separated the two germline ends. CDR1 is MNHEY and CDR2 is SVGEGT in the germline V gene. CDR3 bases read: TGTGCCAGCAGTTTTTCAGAGGGTGTACTCCAAGAGACC. Translated: CASSFSEGVLQET. The entire CDR3 sequence reads CASSFSEGVLQETQYF.

A remark on this clone: The CDR3 end lies 3 residues beyond the end of the read and is filled in from the germline J gene. The J gene is TRBJ2-1, the V gene TRBV5-1, with 13 bases lining up with TRBD2. J was trimmed by 4 bases and V by 4 bases; bases with no gene match: 2. CDR1 and CDR2 from the germline V gene are SGHRS and YFSETQ. This CDR3 is built from 15 residues. The DNA read from the CDR3 is TGCGCCAGCAGCCCGGGACTAGCGGGATACAATGAG. Its protein product is CASSPGLAGYNE. The complete CDR3 protein is CASSPGLAGYNEQFF.

To note about this clone: The DNA ends 3 residues before the CDR3 does, and the rest of the CDR3 is filled in from the germline J gene. The chain links TRBV6-2 or TRBV6-3 to TRBJ1-3, with TRBD1 as a possible D gene (5 bases). CDR3 size: 12 residues. Germline loops: CDR1 MNHEY, CDR2 SVGEGT. CDR3 bases read: TGTGCCAGCAGTCCACGGGACTCGGTG. It translates to CASSPRDSV. The CDR3 reads in full as CASSPRDSVIYF.

This clone was detected many times. The CDR3 end lies 3 residues beyond the end of the read and is filled in from the germline J gene. The rearrangement uses TRBV6-2 or TRBV6-3 and TRBJ1-2; 9 positions agree with TRBD1. Germline CDR1 and CDR2: MNHEY and SVGEGT. This CDR3 region has 13 residues. The J segment lost 7 bases and the V segment lost 7 bases, leaving 7 bases of the junction unmatched. Incomplete CDR3 DNA: TGTGCCAGCACCGGGACAGGGTTTGTTGGC. Translated, it gives CASTGTGFVG. The complete CDR3 sequence is CASTGTGFVGYTF.

This clone was detected many times. The CDR3 end falls 3 residues outside the read, so it is completed with the germline J gene. This rearrangement joins TRBV5-1 to TRBJ1-1; maybe TRBD1 (6 bases). Trimming shortened V by 5 bases and J by 6 bases, and 17 bases separated the two germline ends. The CDR3 has 14 amino acids. Germline CDR1 and CDR2: SGHRS and YFSETQ. This CDR3 is CASSSGSGTPEAFF. The CDR3 DNA, read in part, is TGCGCCAGCAGTTCTGGATCCGGGACACCTGAA.

Regarding this clone: The CDR3 extends 3 residues past the end of the read, so its final part is completed from the germline J gene. This rearrangement joins TRBV6-2 or TRBV6-3 to TRBJ2-7; D gene ambiguous. Germline assignment: CDR1 MNHEY and CDR2 SVGEGT. Trimming shortened V by 8 bases and J by 2 bases, and 16 bases separated the two germline ends. The CDR3 length is 14 residues. The CDR3 DNA, read in part, is TGTGCCAGCGAAAAGGCCACCCGAACCTACGAG. The encoded protein is CASEKATRTYE. Given in full, the CDR3 is CASEKATRTYEQYF.